A selection of T cell receptor beta chains follows, all from one sample in a study of hypomethylating agent response in myelodysplastic syndrome. The table came from immunoSEQ multiplex PCR; TCRdb's copy has only in-frame clones and leaves some out. This table has 2,500 to 3,500 clones, roughly 82% appearing once. The input for sequencing was bone marrow, taken before or after starting hypomethylating agent treatment for myelodysplastic syndrome (not recorded which). These receptor sequences come from a human donor with myelodysplastic syndrome. Each CDR3 is given with its conserved first and last residue. Fields, in order: J gene, D gene, V gene, clone size, CDR3 protein, CDR3 DNA. A D gene is named only where the DNA matches it firmly. Only part of the rows carry a size: once, few, many, or a class if the clone is expanded.

TRBJ2-1	.	TRBV10-3	.	CAIRQGFLVSDEQFF	TGTGCCATCAGGCAGGGTTTTCTAGTAAGCGATGAGCAGTTCTTC
TRBJ2-1	.	TRBV7-9	.	CASSPRTPGEQFF	TGTGCCAGCAGCCCGCGGACTCCGGGGGAGCAGTTCTTC
TRBJ2-7	.	TRBV5-1	.	CASSLVMGQSYEQYF	TGCGCCAGCAGCTTGGTTATGGGCCAGTCCTACGAGCAGTACTTC
TRBJ2-3	TRBD2	TRBV7-6	once	CASSLYISGGTDTQYF	TGTGCCAGCAGCTTATATATTAGCGGGGGCACAGATACGCAGTATTTT
TRBJ1-5	.	TRBV21-1	.	CARLQGISWPQHF	TGTGCCAGATTACAGGGCATATCATGGCCCCAGCATTTT
TRBJ2-3	.	TRBV28	.	CASSGAETHSSYTQYF	TGTGCCAGCAGTGGTGCGGAGACCCACTCATCCTATACGCAGTATTTT
TRBJ1-4	.	TRBV5-1	.	CASRRGTNEKLFF	TGCGCCAGCAGGCGGGGAACTAATGAAAAACTGTTTTTT
TRBJ2-2	TRBD2	TRBV5-4	.	CASSLEAGGGTGELFF	TGTGCCAGCAGCTTGGAAGCGGGGGGCGGGACCGGGGAGCTGTTTTTT
TRBJ1-1	TRBD1	TRBV11-2	.	CASSSPKTGDTEAFF	TGTGCCAGCAGCTCCCCAAAGACAGGGGACACTGAAGCTTTCTTT
TRBJ1-5	.	TRBV2	.	CASREVASNQPQHF	TGTGCCAGCAGAGAAGTCGCCTCCAATCAGCCCCAGCATTTT
TRBJ2-7	TRBD1	TRBV5-4	.	CASSSGTDAYEQYF	TGTGCCAGCAGCTCCGGGACAGACGCCTACGAGCAGTACTTC
TRBJ1-2	TRBD1	TRBV5-1	once	CASSWTGQSYGYTF	TGCGCCAGCAGCTGGACGGGACAGTCATATGGCTACACCTTC
TRBJ2-5	.	TRBV29-1	.	CSVEPGSETQYF	TGCAGCGTTGAGCCAGGGAGCGAGACCCAGTACTTC
TRBJ1-1	.	TRBV7-9	.	CASSLTSPGDTEAFF	TGTGCCAGCAGCTTAACGTCCCCGGGGGACACTGAAGCTTTCTTT
TRBJ1-4	TRBD1	TRBV13	.	CASSPRTGGEKLFF	TGTGCCAGCAGCCCCCGGACAGGGGGGGAAAAACTGTTTTTT
TRBJ2-3	.	TRBV6-4	.	CASSPFRAAGLTDTQYF	TGTGCCAGCAGTCCCTTCCGGGCGGCGGGCCTCACAGATACGCAGTATTTT
TRBJ1-2	.	TRBV7-9	few	CASSSGEGGYTF	TGTGCCAGCAGCTCGGGGGAGGGCGGCTACACCTTC
TRBJ2-7	.	TRBV7-2	few	CASSKGTYEQYF	TGTGCCAGCAGCAAGGGAACCTACGAGCAGTACTTC
TRBJ2-7	.	TRBV6-5	.	CASSYRSYESTYEQYF	TGTGCCAGCAGTTACCGCAGCTATGAATCCACCTACGAGCAGTACTTC
TRBJ1-5	.	TRBV19	.	CASSILRPNNQPQHF	TGTGCCAGTAGTATATTACGGCCTAACAATCAGCCCCAGCATTTT
TRBJ2-2	.	TRBV29-1	.	CSVREAGELFF	TGCAGCGTTCGGGAAGCCGGGGAGCTGTTTTTT
TRBJ2-1	.	TRBV29-1	.	CSVGAPVPEQFF	TGCAGCGTTGGGGCCCCAGTCCCTGAGCAGTTCTTC
TRBJ2-2	TRBD1	TRBV5-1	.	CASSPGDRFTGELFF	TGCGCCAGCAGCCCCGGGGACAGATTCACCGGGGAGCTGTTTTTT